The sequence of this T cell receptor (beta chain) was determined in a study of monozygotic twins with inflammatory bowel disease. Starting material for each TCR library was about 3,500 ng of total RNA. With the 5' RACE reads reprocessed, TCRdb shows one record per CDR3 protein and no DNA. Listed are about 200,000 distinct CDR3 sequences; roughly 7.7% falls within the top ten. The material sequenced was blood. The TCR was taken from a human donor with ulcerative colitis or Crohn's disease, or a healthy co-twin of an affected twin (not recorded which).

CDR3 sequence: CASSETGNSGNTIYF. This chain joins TRBV6-1 and TRBJ1-3. The V gene's germline CDR1 is MNHNS and CDR2 SASEGT. The CDR3 is 15 amino acids.